The rows below give T cell receptor beta chains drawn from one sample of a study of blood T cells in healthy people across ages. TCRdb itself ran the 5' RACE reads through MiXCR, one entry per CDR3 protein. The profile shows over a million distinct CDR3 sequences, more than 35% of them singletons. Sequencing used blood. These receptors were taken from a woman in her fifties or sixties in good health. The CDR3 runs from the conserved cysteine through the conserved F or W. D genes are given only for firm matches. Rows give clone size only sometimes, using once, few, many, or a class for an expanded clone.

d_gene: NA
j_gene: TRBJ2-3
v_gene: TRBV29-1
abundance: NA
CDR3aa: CSVVQGPDTQYF
CDR3nt: TGCAGCGTCGTACAGGGTCCAGATACGCAGTATTTT

d_gene: NA
j_gene: TRBJ2-1
v_gene: TRBV20-1
abundance: NA
CDR3aa: CSARDVVTREQFF
CDR3nt: TGCAGTGCTAGAGATGTGGTAACCCGCGAGCAGTTCTTC

d_gene: NA
j_gene: TRBJ2-1
v_gene: TRBV29-1
abundance: many
CDR3aa: CSVGNRFGEQFF
CDR3nt: TGCAGCGTCGGCAACAGGTTTGGCGAGCAGTTCTTC

d_gene: TRBD2
j_gene: TRBJ2-1
v_gene: TRBV3-1
abundance: NA
CDR3aa: CASSQDLSSGRFEQFF
CDR3nt: TGTGCCAGCAGCCAAGATTTGTCTAGCGGGAGGTTTGAGCAGTTCTTC

d_gene: NA
j_gene: TRBJ2-3
v_gene: TRBV11-2
abundance: NA
CDR3aa: CASSSRLISSTDTQYF
CDR3nt: TGTGCCAGCAGCTCCAGACTGATTTCTAGCACAGATACGCAGTATTTT

d_gene: TRBD2
j_gene: TRBJ2-4
v_gene: TRBV20-1
abundance: NA
CDR3aa: CSAAKGTSGTIQYF
CDR3nt: TGCAGTGCTGCCAAAGGGACTAGCGGGACCATTCAGTACTTC

d_gene: NA
j_gene: TRBJ2-4
v_gene: TRBV10-3
abundance: NA
CDR3aa: CAISEFGNEQYF
CDR3nt: TGTGCCATCAGTGAGTTCGGAAATGAGCAGTACTTC

d_gene: NA
j_gene: TRBJ2-4
v_gene: TRBV5-5
abundance: NA
CDR3aa: CASSLAGLDIQYF
CDR3nt: TGTGCCAGCAGCTTGGCGGGGTTAGACATTCAGTACTTC

d_gene: TRBD2
j_gene: TRBJ2-6
v_gene: TRBV3-1
abundance: NA
CDR3aa: CASSRKLADSSGANVLTF
CDR3nt: TGTGCCAGCAGCCGCAAACTAGCGGATAGCTCTGGGGCCAACGTCCTGACTTTC

d_gene: NA
j_gene: TRBJ2-1
v_gene: TRBV15
abundance: NA
CDR3aa: CATSRELVGEQFF
CDR3nt: TGTGCCACCAGCAGAGAGCTAGTGGGCGAGCAGTTCTTC

d_gene: NA
j_gene: TRBJ2-2
v_gene: TRBV29-1
abundance: NA
CDR3aa: CSVEGGNTGELFF
CDR3nt: TGCAGCGTTGAAGGGGGAAACACCGGGGAGCTGTTTTTT

d_gene: NA
j_gene: TRBJ2-7
v_gene: TRBV29-1
abundance: few
CDR3aa: CSVRGQGLYEQYF
CDR3nt: TGCAGCGTTAGAGGTCAGGGGCTCTACGAGCAGTACTTC

d_gene: NA
j_gene: TRBJ2-1
v_gene: TRBV20-1
abundance: NA
CDR3aa: CSATEGSSYNEQFF
CDR3nt: TGCAGTGCTACCGAAGGGAGCTCCTACAATGAGCAGTTCTTC

d_gene: NA
j_gene: TRBJ2-6
v_gene: TRBV7-6
abundance: NA
CDR3aa: CASSPIYSGANVLTF
CDR3nt: TGTGCCAGCAGCCCTATTTACTCTGGGGCCAACGTCCTGACTTTC

d_gene: NA
j_gene: TRBJ2-7
v_gene: TRBV20-1
abundance: few
CDR3aa: CSASAIRVYEQYF
CDR3nt: TGCAGTGCTAGTGCAATTAGGGTTTACGAGCAGTACTTC

d_gene: NA
j_gene: TRBJ1-2
v_gene: TRBV20-1
abundance: NA
CDR3aa: CSARGTDNYGYTF
CDR3nt: TGCAGTGCTAGAGGGACAGATAACTATGGCTACACCTTC

d_gene: NA
j_gene: TRBJ2-1
v_gene: TRBV10-2
abundance: NA
CDR3aa: CASGDSSGNEQFF
CDR3nt: TGCGCCAGCGGGGACTCCTCGGGCAATGAGCAGTTCTTC

d_gene: NA
j_gene: TRBJ2-7
v_gene: TRBV7-6
abundance: NA
CDR3aa: CASSFRTTGKTYNEQYF
CDR3nt: TGTGCCAGCAGCTTCCGAACGACAGGCAAAACCTACAATGAGCAGTACTTC

d_gene: NA
j_gene: TRBJ1-6
v_gene: TRBV11-2
abundance: NA
CDR3aa: CASSRQAIGTLHF
CDR3nt: TGTGCCAGCAGCCGGCAGGCCATAGGGACCCTCCACTTT

d_gene: NA
j_gene: TRBJ2-4
v_gene: TRBV7-6
abundance: few
CDR3aa: CASSPYGGGDGGSNIQYF
CDR3nt: TGTGCCAGCAGCCCTTATGGGGGCGGGGACGGGGGCAGTAACATTCAGTACTTC

d_gene: NA
j_gene: TRBJ2-3
v_gene: TRBV27
abundance: few
CDR3aa: CASSLLLGGADTQYF
CDR3nt: TGTGCCAGCAGTCTGCTACTAGGAGGGGCAGATACGCAGTATTTT

d_gene: NA
j_gene: TRBJ1-1
v_gene: TRBV7-2
abundance: NA
CDR3aa: CASSSAYNRVNTEAFF
CDR3nt: TGTGCCAGCAGCTCAGCCTACAATCGGGTAAACACTGAAGCTTTCTTT

d_gene: NA
j_gene: TRBJ2-1
v_gene: TRBV20-1
abundance: once
CDR3aa: CSASQLQRFSYNEQFF
CDR3nt: TGCAGTGCTAGCCAGCTCCAGCGTTTCTCCTACAATGAGCAGTTCTTC

d_gene: TRBD1
j_gene: TRBJ2-5
v_gene: TRBV2
abundance: NA
CDR3aa: CASSVEGAGETQYF
CDR3nt: TGTGCCAGCAGTGTTGAGGGGGCTGGGGAGACCCAGTACTTC

d_gene: TRBD1
j_gene: TRBJ2-7
v_gene: TRBV6-2/TRBV6-3
abundance: NA
CDR3aa: CASSYTSGQANYYEQYF
CDR3nt: TGTGCCAGCAGTTACACCTCGGGACAGGCTAACTACTACGAGCAGTACTTC

d_gene: NA
j_gene: TRBJ2-4
v_gene: TRBV10-1
abundance: many
CDR3aa: CASSEALRLAKNIQYF
CDR3nt: TGCGCCAGCAGTGAGGCCCTCAGGCTAGCCAAAAACATTCAGTACTTC

d_gene: TRBD1
j_gene: TRBJ1-5
v_gene: TRBV27
abundance: many
CDR3aa: CASSKKDREGQPQHF
CDR3nt: TGTGCCAGCAGTAAAAAAGACAGGGAGGGGCAGCCCCAGCATTTT

d_gene: NA
j_gene: TRBJ2-5
v_gene: TRBV27
abundance: NA
CDR3aa: CASSLARDFTEAQYF
CDR3nt: TGTGCCAGCAGTTTAGCCCGGGACTTCACGGAGGCCCAGTACTTC

d_gene: TRBD1
j_gene: TRBJ2-7
v_gene: TRBV5-1
abundance: NA
CDR3aa: CASSLAFRGQGEQYF
CDR3nt: TGCGCCAGCAGCTTGGCTTTTCGAGGACAGGGCGAGCAGTACTTC

d_gene: NA
j_gene: TRBJ2-3
v_gene: TRBV29-1
abundance: NA
CDR3aa: CSVVDTGTDTQYF
CDR3nt: TGCAGCGTTGTGGACACGGGCACAGATACGCAGTATTTT

d_gene: NA
j_gene: TRBJ2-2
v_gene: TRBV6-6
abundance: once
CDR3aa: CASSPPPGRKNTGELFF
CDR3nt: TGTGCCAGCAGCCCGCCCCCGGGACGGAAAAACACCGGGGAGCTGTTTTTT

d_gene: NA
j_gene: TRBJ1-6
v_gene: TRBV27
abundance: NA
CDR3aa: CASSLGRGYSPLHF
CDR3nt: TGTGCCAGCAGCCTGGGCAGGGGATATTCACCCCTCCACTTT

d_gene: NA
j_gene: TRBJ2-5
v_gene: TRBV7-2
abundance: NA
CDR3aa: CASSLGVGEVETQYF
CDR3nt: TGTGCCAGCAGCTTAGGAGTGGGAGAGGTTGAGACCCAGTACTTC

d_gene: NA
j_gene: TRBJ1-2
v_gene: TRBV9
abundance: few
CDR3aa: CASSGRYGYTF
CDR3nt: TGTGCCAGCAGCGGACGCTATGGCTACACCTTC

d_gene: TRBD2
j_gene: TRBJ2-5
v_gene: TRBV20-1
abundance: few
CDR3aa: CSAHDGASGNRETQYF
CDR3nt: TGCAGTGCTCATGATGGGGCTAGCGGGAACAGAGAGACCCAGTACTTC

d_gene: NA
j_gene: TRBJ1-2
v_gene: TRBV28
abundance: NA
CDR3aa: CASSSGDTRNANTF
CDR3nt: TGTGCCAGCAGTTCTGGGGACACCCGGAACGCAAACACCTTC

d_gene: TRBD1
j_gene: TRBJ2-7
v_gene: TRBV28
abundance: NA
CDR3aa: CASSDGQVSYEQYF
CDR3nt: TGTGCCAGCAGTGACGGACAGGTATCCTACGAGCAGTACTTC

d_gene: NA
j_gene: TRBJ1-6
v_gene: TRBV20-1
abundance: NA
CDR3aa: CSARDTVSSYNSPLHF
CDR3nt: TGCAGTGCTAGAGATACAGTTAGCTCCTATAATTCACCCCTCCACTTT

d_gene: NA
j_gene: TRBJ2-7
v_gene: TRBV27
abundance: few
CDR3aa: CASSLHPGSYEQYF
CDR3nt: TGTGCCAGCAGTTTACATCCAGGTTCCTACGAGCAGTACTTC

d_gene: NA
j_gene: TRBJ1-3
v_gene: TRBV29-1
abundance: few
CDR3aa: CSVEWNADTIYF
CDR3nt: TGCAGCGTTGAATGGAACGCGGACACCATATATTTT

d_gene: NA
j_gene: TRBJ2-7
v_gene: TRBV6-2/TRBV6-3
abundance: NA
CDR3aa: CASRDDPGSIQQYF
CDR3nt: TGTGCCAGCAGAGATGACCCGGGGAGTATACAGCAGTACTTC

d_gene: NA
j_gene: TRBJ2-7
v_gene: TRBV12-3/TRBV12-4
abundance: few
CDR3aa: CASSLGGTPTYEQYF
CDR3nt: TGTGCCAGCAGCCTAGGGGGGACTCCCACCTACGAGCAGTACTTC

d_gene: TRBD2
j_gene: TRBJ2-1
v_gene: TRBV3-1
abundance: once
CDR3aa: CASSQEAGINEQFF
CDR3nt: TGTGCCAGCAGCCAAGAAGCGGGGATCAATGAGCAGTTCTTC

d_gene: NA
j_gene: TRBJ2-2
v_gene: TRBV9
abundance: few
CDR3aa: CASSVRAHTGELFF
CDR3nt: TGTGCCAGCAGCGTAAGGGCTCACACCGGGGAGCTGTTTTTT

d_gene: NA
j_gene: TRBJ1-2
v_gene: TRBV27
abundance: NA
CDR3aa: CASGWNPNYGYTF
CDR3nt: TGTGCCAGCGGCTGGAACCCTAACTATGGCTACACCTTC

d_gene: NA
j_gene: TRBJ2-3
v_gene: TRBV20-1
abundance: NA
CDR3aa: CSAIATGEGTDTQYF
CDR3nt: TGCAGTGCCATAGCGACAGGAGAAGGCACAGATACGCAGTATTTT

d_gene: TRBD2
j_gene: TRBJ2-7
v_gene: TRBV20-1
abundance: NA
CDR3aa: CSARAGTNYEQYF
CDR3nt: TGCAGTGCTAGAGCCGGGACTAACTACGAGCAGTACTTC